These T cell receptor beta chains were read from a single sample in a study of OX40 agonist ivuxolimab in advanced cancers. Using immunoSEQ multiplex PCR, the repertoire was profiled, and TCRdb retains in-frame clones only, with some absent. The data hold 40,000 to 65,000 clones, with nearly 90% observed a single time. Sequencing was performed on CD4+ or CD8+ T cells sorted from blood, taken in a trial of the OX40 agonist ivuxolimab. These receptors came from an adult with an advanced solid tumor such as melanoma, head and neck, liver or kidney cancer. Both conserved end residues are part of each CDR3. Each record gives: CDR3 length, J gene, V gene, CDR3 protein.

>16|TRBJ2-3|TRBV5-1
CASSWDGGGGTDTQYF
>17|TRBJ2-2|TRBV9
CASSVKSGGGNTGELFF
>12|TRBJ2-7|TRBV6-5
CASSTLSYEQYF
>15|TRBJ1-1|TRBV12-5
CASGLSGTANTEAFF
>15|TRBJ1-4|TRBV7-8
CASSLQGRTNEKLFF
>15|TRBJ2-3|TRBV28
CASSLTAGGGDTQYF
>14|TRBJ1-1|TRBV25-1
CASSPGQGNTEAFF
>15|TRBJ1-5|TRBV6-1
CASSEWGQSVQPQHF
>18|TRBJ1-2|TRBV4-1
CASSQFNSPGPGPYGYTF
>15|TRBJ2-7|TRBV7-8
CASSARDRDSYEQYF
>11|TRBJ2-5|TRBV19
CASSFQETQYF
>16|TRBJ1-5|TRBV6-1
CASSETGRAGNQPQHF
>15|TRBJ1-2|TRBV15
CATSRDRGGGYGYTF
>13|TRBJ1-1|TRBV19
CASKRQGNTEAFF
>13|TRBJ1-1|TRBV6-5
CASSYWIDTEAFF
>16|TRBJ1-2|TRBV27
CASSFTDSRSNYGYTF
>13|TRBJ2-5|TRBV5-1
CASSPTGAETQYF
>15|TRBJ2-1|TRBV7-2
CASSLAGGTYNEQFF
>15|TRBJ2-1|TRBV6-6
CASSYVQGARNEQFF
>14|TRBJ1-1|TRBV7-9
CASSLGGMNTEAFF
>14|TRBJ2-7|TRBV18
CASSRPGSSYEQYF
>15|TRBJ1-1|TRBV6-1
CASSKPGQGGTEAFF
>14|TRBJ2-7|TRBV5-1
CASSLEGSSYEQYF
>13|TRBJ2-7|TRBV29-1
CSVDRKTTYEQYF
>14|TRBJ2-7|TRBV5-4
CASSRDGASYEQYF
>13|TRBJ2-5|TRBV2
CASNEVPRETQYF
>13|TRBJ1-1|TRBV18
CASSPARESEAFF
>15|TRBJ2-3|TRBV2
CASRRALAATDTQYF
>18|TRBJ2-5|TRBV9
CASSVGASGSGGIETQYF
>15|TRBJ1-2|TRBV6-5
CASSRAFSGPYGYTF
>12|TRBJ1-1|TRBV18
CASSRLDTEAFF
>14|TRBJ1-1|TRBV29-1
CSVEGQTMNTEAFF
>15|TRBJ2-3|TRBV30
CAWSSGTGSIDTQYF
>16|TRBJ2-5|TRBV6-1
CASSEVRRGLQETQYF
>16|TRBJ1-4|TRBV2
CASTLWWATTNEKLFF
>14|TRBJ2-3|TRBV6-5
CASSWGGGTDTQYF
>13|TRBJ2-5|TRBV6-1
CASSRVPGETQYF
>14|TRBJ2-3|TRBV11-3
CASSLQGSTDTQYF
>11|TRBJ2-2|TRBV2
CASRYTGELFF
>15|TRBJ2-7|TRBV6-1
CASSSGSTASDEQYF
>13|TRBJ2-7|TRBV5-6
CASSPGQGSEQYF